This is a list of T cell receptor beta chains from one sample in a study of blood T cells in healthy people across ages. TCRdb independently ran MiXCR on the 5' RACE reads; one entry per CDR3 protein. Among 600,000 to 650,000 distinct CDR3 sequences listed, 58% were seen once. The sequenced material came from blood. These receptor sequences come from a man between 60 and 75 years old in good health. CDR3s include the opening cysteine and the closing phenylalanine or tryptophan. A D gene is named only where the DNA matches it firmly. Some rows have no size entry. The others give once, few or many, or a class for an expanded clone.

d_gene	v_gene	abundance	j_gene	CDR3aa	CDR3nt
NA	TRBV29-1	NA	TRBJ2-1	CSVAVSSYNEQFF	TGCAGCGTTGCCGTCAGCTCCTACAATGAGCAGTTCTTC
NA	TRBV6-6	few	TRBJ2-7	CASSYGVAYEQYF	TGTGCCAGCAGTTACGGCGTTGCCTACGAGCAGTACTTC
TRBD1	TRBV10-3	NA	TRBJ2-2	CAIRPGTGGTGELFF	TGTGCCATCAGGCCAGGGACAGGCGGGACCGGGGAGCTGTTTTTT
NA	TRBV25-1	NA	TRBJ2-5	CASGLHGSRETQYF	TGTGCCAGCGGATTGCATGGGAGCCGAGAGACCCAGTACTTC
NA	TRBV6-6	NA	TRBJ1-3	CASSRDRSGNTIYF	TGTGCCAGCAGTCGGGACCGCTCTGGAAACACCATATATTTT
NA	TRBV25-1	NA	TRBJ1-2	CASSEWGATSTAVGLYGYTF	TGTGCCAGCAGTGAATGGGGGGCAACTTCTACGGCAGTGGGCCTCTATGGCTACACCTTC
NA	TRBV6-2/TRBV6-3	once	TRBJ1-5	CASSYQTRFRGQPQHF	TGTGCCAGCAGTTACCAGACCAGGTTTCGGGGTCAGCCCCAGCATTTT
NA	TRBV10-3	NA	TRBJ1-5	CAISESLNGASNQPQHF	TGTGCCATCAGTGAGTCGTTAAACGGGGCGAGCAATCAGCCCCAGCATTTT
NA	TRBV5-1	NA	TRBJ2-1	CASSLAGRVSYNEQFF	TGCGCCAGCAGCTTGGCGGGCAGGGTTTCCTACAATGAGCAGTTCTTC
NA	TRBV25-1	NA	TRBJ2-5	CASSVVGAQETQYF	TGTGCCAGCAGTGTCGTAGGGGCCCAAGAGACCCAGTACTTC
NA	TRBV3-1	NA	TRBJ2-3	CASSLKDRTDTQYF	TGTGCCAGCAGCTTGAAGGACCGCACAGATACGCAGTATTTT
TRBD2	TRBV20-1	NA	TRBJ2-3	CSASRPGLGPTDTQYF	TGCAGTGCTAGTCGTCCGGGACTAGGGCCCACAGATACGCAGTATTTT
NA	TRBV20-1	few	TRBJ2-3	CSATGLVTDTQYF	TGCAGTGCTACGGGACTCGTGACAGATACGCAGTATTTT
NA	TRBV12-3/TRBV12-4	few	TRBJ2-3	CASRRLGGASTDTQYF	TGTGCCAGCAGACGACTAGGTGGGGCTAGCACAGATACGCAGTATTTT
TRBD2	TRBV6-2/TRBV6-3	NA	TRBJ2-1	CASSPDRAPREGSEQFF	TGTGCCAGCAGCCCTGACAGGGCCCCGCGGGAGGGCAGTGAGCAGTTCTTC
TRBD1	TRBV12-3/TRBV12-4	NA	TRBJ2-4	CASSGTDIQYF	TGTGCCAGCAGTGGGACAGACATTCAGTACTTC
TRBD1	TRBV29-1	NA	TRBJ1-2	CSVEDQGTGNYGYTF	TGCAGCGTTGAAGATCAAGGGACAGGGAACTATGGCTACACCTTC
NA	TRBV6-5	NA	TRBJ1-6	CASSYQGYNSPLHF	TGTGCCAGCAGTTACCAGGGGTATAATTCACCCCTCCACTTT
NA	TRBV25-1	NA	TRBJ2-7	CASSQGAGGLLAEQYF	TGTGCCAGCAGTCAAGGGGCAGGCGGGTTGTTGGCCGAGCAGTACTTC
NA	TRBV7-8	few	TRBJ1-1	CASSLQNSNTEAFF	TGTGCCAGCAGCTTACAAAACTCCAACACTGAAGCTTTCTTT
NA	TRBV10-3	NA	TRBJ2-3	CAISERTGIAYF	TGTGCCATCAGTGAGCGGACTGGTATAGCGTATTTT
NA	TRBV4-1	NA	TRBJ2-5	CASSQFVGASEAQYF	TGCGCCAGCAGCCAATTTGTGGGGGCCTCAGAGGCCCAGTACTTC
TRBD1	TRBV6-5	few	TRBJ1-6	CASSPTGQGGNSPLHF	TGTGCCAGCAGTCCGACAGGGCAGGGTGGTAATTCACCCCTCCACTTT
NA	TRBV12-3/TRBV12-4	NA	TRBJ2-5	CASSRITQVYSETQYF	TGTGCCAGCAGCAGAATCACTCAGGTCTACTCAGAGACCCAGTACTTC
NA	TRBV4-1	NA	TRBJ2-3	CTSSPRLETDTQYF	TGCACCAGCAGCCCGAGACTTGAGACAGATACGCAGTATTTT
NA	TRBV7-2	NA	TRBJ2-3	CASSTSSLWGVGDTQYF	TGTGCCAGCAGCACCAGTAGCTTGTGGGGGGTTGGAGATACGCAGTATTTT
NA	TRBV28	many	TRBJ1-2	CASSEQGDYGYTF	TGTGCCAGCAGCGAACAGGGCGACTATGGCTACACCTTC
NA	TRBV29-1	NA	TRBJ2-4	CSAVGRGSWYF	NA
NA	TRBV12-3/TRBV12-4	many	TRBJ2-3	CASSVRGGGDTQYF	TGTGCCAGCAGTGTTAGGGGGGGAGGAGATACGCAGTATTTT
NA	TRBV12-3/TRBV12-4	NA	TRBJ1-1	CASSLAEGPGAEAFF	TGTGCCAGCAGTTTAGCGGAAGGCCCGGGGGCTGAAGCTTTCTTT
NA	TRBV18	NA	TRBJ1-2	CASSPESGGYGYTF	TGTGCCAGCTCACCAGAGTCTGGGGGCTATGGCTACACCTTC
NA	TRBV29-1	NA	TRBJ1-1	CSVGYTLNTEAFF	TGCAGCGTTGGGTACACTCTGAACACTGAAGCTTTCTTT
TRBD2	TRBV11-2	NA	TRBJ2-1	CASSEGLVREQFF	TGTGCCAGCAGCGAGGGACTAGTCCGTGAGCAGTTCTTC
TRBD1	TRBV18	once	TRBJ2-7	CASSSARQGAQEQYF	TGTGCCAGCTCATCCGCTAGACAGGGGGCTCAAGAGCAGTACTTC
TRBD1	TRBV20-1	NA	TRBJ1-1	CSAAGTGRNTEAFF	TGCAGTGCTGCCGGGACAGGGAGGAACACTGAAGCTTTCTTT
NA	TRBV14	NA	TRBJ2-7	CASSQEGFRAVQYF	TGTGCCAGCAGCCAAGAAGGTTTCAGGGCTGTACAGTACTTC
NA	TRBV7-9	few	TRBJ2-1	CASSLLASRNNEQFF	TGTGCCAGCAGCTTACTAGCGAGCAGAAACAATGAGCAGTTCTTC
NA	TRBV5-1	NA	TRBJ1-6	CASSSTQGSGSPLHF	TGCGCCAGCAGCTCCACCCAGGGTAGCGGTTCACCCCTCCACTTT
TRBD2	TRBV29-1	NA	TRBJ2-1	CSVGGVGLAPRGEQFF	TGCAGCGTTGGGGGTGTGGGACTAGCCCCACGCGGTGAGCAGTTCTTC
NA	TRBV4-1	once	TRBJ1-1	CASSHRPTEAFF	TGCGCCAGCAGCCACCGCCCCACTGAAGCTTTCTTT
NA	TRBV20-1	NA	TRBJ2-1	CSADSLDQYNEQFF	TGCAGTGCCGACTCCCTGGATCAATACAATGAGCAGTTCTTC
NA	TRBV9	NA	TRBJ2-3	CASSAFSDIRTETQYF	TGTGCCAGCAGCGCATTCTCCGACATCCGCACAGAAACGCAGTATTTT
NA	TRBV27	NA	TRBJ2-5	CASIIGGPETQYF	TGTGCCAGCATAATCGGGGGGCCGGAGACCCAGTACTTC
NA	TRBV7-2	NA	TRBJ2-3	CASSLKGQRVDTQYF	TGTGCCAGCAGCTTAAAGGGCCAACGCGTTGATACGCAGTATTTT
TRBD1	TRBV20-1	NA	TRBJ2-5	CSATTRDRGLGETQYF	TGCAGTGCGACAACCCGGGACAGGGGGCTAGGAGAGACCCAGTACTTC
NA	TRBV20-1	NA	TRBJ1-1	CSATGGAGDTEAFF	TGCAGTGCTACGGGTGGGGCAGGGGACACTGAAGCTTTCTTT
NA	TRBV15	few	TRBJ2-1	CATSRDPNNEQFF	TGTGCCACCAGCAGAGATCCTAACAATGAGCAGTTCTTC
NA	TRBV9	NA	TRBJ2-3	CASSVGLVSTPGTQYF	TGTGCCAGCAGCGTAGGCCTAGTTTCGACCCCGGGCACGCAGTATTTT
TRBD1	TRBV29-1	NA	TRBJ2-1	CGGETDRGNEQFF	TGCGGCGGTGAAACGGACAGGGGCAATGAGCAGTTCTTC
NA	TRBV28	NA	TRBJ2-7	CASSSPGPLIYEQYF	TGTGCCAGCAGTTCACCGGGCCCCCTAATTTACGAGCAGTACTTC
TRBD2	TRBV12-3/TRBV12-4	NA	TRBJ2-7	CASSPHTGGNTYEQYF	TGTGCCAGCAGTCCCCACACGGGGGGAAATACCTACGAGCAGTACTTC
NA	TRBV20-1	once	TRBJ1-1	CSARDMRQVNTEAFF	TGCAGTGCTAGAGATATGAGACAGGTGAACACTGAAGCTTTCTTT
TRBD2	TRBV20-1	NA	TRBJ2-7	CSAKRGAYEQYF	TGCAGTGCTAAGCGGGGGGCCTACGAGCAGTACTTC
NA	TRBV3-1	NA	TRBJ2-2	CASSQGNTGELFF	TGTGCCAGCAGCCAGGGGAACACCGGGGAGCTGTTTTTT
NA	TRBV10-3	few	TRBJ2-3	CAISESGGRRTDTQYF	TGTGCCATCAGTGAGTCGGGGGGTAGACGCACAGATACGCAGTATTTT
NA	TRBV29-1	NA	TRBJ1-1	CSVEGGRGEAFF	TGCAGCGTTGAAGGGGGGCGAGGTGAAGCTTTCTTT
NA	TRBV6-1	NA	TRBJ2-6	CASRTQSSGANVLTF	TGTGCCAGCAGGACTCAATCCTCTGGGGCCAACGTCCTGACTTTC
NA	TRBV20-1	few	TRBJ2-5	CSATSSAQETQYF	TGCAGTGCTACATCTAGCGCACAAGAGACCCAGTACTTC
TRBD1	TRBV7-9	NA	TRBJ2-1	CASSRTGVGDEQFF	TGTGCCAGCAGCCGGACAGGGGTCGGGGATGAGCAGTTCTTC